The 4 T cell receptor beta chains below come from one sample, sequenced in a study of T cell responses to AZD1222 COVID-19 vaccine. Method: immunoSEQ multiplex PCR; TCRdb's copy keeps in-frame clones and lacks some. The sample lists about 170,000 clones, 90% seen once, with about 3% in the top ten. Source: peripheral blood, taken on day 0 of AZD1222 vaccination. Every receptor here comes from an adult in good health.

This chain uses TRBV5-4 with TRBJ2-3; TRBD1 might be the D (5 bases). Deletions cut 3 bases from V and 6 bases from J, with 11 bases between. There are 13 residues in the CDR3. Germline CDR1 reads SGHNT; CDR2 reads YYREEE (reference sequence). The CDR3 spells CASSYQGSDTQYF. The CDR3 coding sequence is TGTGCCAGCAGCTACCAGGGATCGGATACGCAGTATTTT.

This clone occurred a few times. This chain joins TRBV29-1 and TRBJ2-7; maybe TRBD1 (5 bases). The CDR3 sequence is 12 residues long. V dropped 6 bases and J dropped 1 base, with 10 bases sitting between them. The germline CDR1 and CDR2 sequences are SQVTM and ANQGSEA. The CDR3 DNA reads TGCAGCGTACAGGTCACGTCCTACGAGCAGTACTTC. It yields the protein CSVQVTSYEQYF.

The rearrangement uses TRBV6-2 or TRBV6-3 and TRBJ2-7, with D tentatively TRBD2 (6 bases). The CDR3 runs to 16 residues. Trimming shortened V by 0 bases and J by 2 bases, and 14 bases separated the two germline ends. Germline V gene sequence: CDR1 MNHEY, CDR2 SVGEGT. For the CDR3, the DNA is TGTGCCAGCAGTTACTCTTGGGGTAGCGGTACCTACGAGCAGTACTTC. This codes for CASSYSWGSGTYEQYF.

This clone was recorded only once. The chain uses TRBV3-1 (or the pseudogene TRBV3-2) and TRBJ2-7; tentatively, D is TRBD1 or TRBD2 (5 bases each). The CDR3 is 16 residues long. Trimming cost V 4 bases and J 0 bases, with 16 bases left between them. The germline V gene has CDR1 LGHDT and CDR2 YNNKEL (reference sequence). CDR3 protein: CASSLGTTSFSYEQYF. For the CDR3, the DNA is TGTGCCAGCAGCCTGGGGACCACCTCCTTCTCCTACGAGCAGTACTTC.